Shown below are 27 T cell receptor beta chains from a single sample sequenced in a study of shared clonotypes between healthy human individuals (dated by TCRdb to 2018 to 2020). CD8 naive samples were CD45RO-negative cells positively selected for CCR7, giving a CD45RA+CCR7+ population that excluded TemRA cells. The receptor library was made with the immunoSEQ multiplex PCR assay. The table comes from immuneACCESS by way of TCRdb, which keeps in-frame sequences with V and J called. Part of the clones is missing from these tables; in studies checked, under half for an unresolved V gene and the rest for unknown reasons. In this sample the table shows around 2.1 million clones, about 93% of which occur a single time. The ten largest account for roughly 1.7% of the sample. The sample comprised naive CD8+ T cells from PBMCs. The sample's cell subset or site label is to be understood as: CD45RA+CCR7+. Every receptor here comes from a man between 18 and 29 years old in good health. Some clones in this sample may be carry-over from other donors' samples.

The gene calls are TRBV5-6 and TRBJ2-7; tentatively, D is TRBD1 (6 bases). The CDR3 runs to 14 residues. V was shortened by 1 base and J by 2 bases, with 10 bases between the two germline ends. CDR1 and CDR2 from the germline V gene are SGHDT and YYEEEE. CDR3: CASSLHRVTYEQYF. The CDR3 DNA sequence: TGTGCCAGCAGCTTGCACAGGGTAACCTACGAGCAGTACTTC.

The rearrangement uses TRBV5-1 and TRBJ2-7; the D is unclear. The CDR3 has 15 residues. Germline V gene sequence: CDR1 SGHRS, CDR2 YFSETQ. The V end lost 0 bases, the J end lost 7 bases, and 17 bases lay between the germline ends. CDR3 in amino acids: CASSLGRGALVEQYF. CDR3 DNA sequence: TGCGCCAGCAGCTTGGGTCGTGGAGCGTTGGTAGAGCAGTACTTC.

The CDR3, as DNA: TGCGCCAGCAGCCAAGAACCGGTGGGGAGAGTCTACGAGCAGTACTTC. It is translated as CASSQEPVGRVYEQYF. The chain is built from TRBV4-1 and TRBJ2-7; tentative D call: TRBD2 (5 bases). Trimming cost V 0 bases and J 3 bases, with 15 bases left between them. This CDR3 region has 16 residues. The germline V gene has CDR1 MGHRA and CDR2 YSYEKL.

The CDR3 is CATSPTSGANEQFF. The CDR3, as DNA: TGTGCCACCAGCCCGACTAGCGGGGCTAATGAGCAGTTCTTC. V usage is TRBV15 and J usage is TRBJ2-1, with TRBD2 identical over 11 bases. V shed 5 bases, J shed 7 bases, and the junction held 4 bases outside the gene matches. This CDR3 spans 14 amino acids. Germline values: CDR1 LNHNV, CDR2 YYDKDF (reference sequence).

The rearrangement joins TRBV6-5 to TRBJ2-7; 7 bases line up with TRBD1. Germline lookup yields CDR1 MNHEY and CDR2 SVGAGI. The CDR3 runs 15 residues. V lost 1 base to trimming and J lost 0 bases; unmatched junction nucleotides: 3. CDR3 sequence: CASSYYRDSSYEQYF. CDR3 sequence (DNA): TGTGCCAGCAGTTACTACCGGGACAGCTCCTACGAGCAGTACTTC.

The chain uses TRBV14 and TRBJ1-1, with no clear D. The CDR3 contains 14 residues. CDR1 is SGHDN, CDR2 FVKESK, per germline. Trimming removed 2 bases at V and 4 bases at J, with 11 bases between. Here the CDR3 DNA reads TGTGCCAGCAGCCAACCGACGTATCCCACTGAAGCTTTCTTT. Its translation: CASSQPTYPTEAFF.

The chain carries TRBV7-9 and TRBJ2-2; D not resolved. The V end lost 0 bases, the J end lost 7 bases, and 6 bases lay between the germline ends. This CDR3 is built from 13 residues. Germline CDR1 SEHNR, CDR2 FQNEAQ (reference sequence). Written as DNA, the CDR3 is TGTGCCAGCAGCTTAGCTGTAGGCGGGGAGCTGTTTTTT. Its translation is CASSLAVGGELFF. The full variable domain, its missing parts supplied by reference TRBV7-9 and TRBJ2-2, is DTGVSQNPRHKITKRGQNVTFRCDPISEHNRLYWYRQTLGQGPEFLTYFQNEAQLEKSRLLSDRFSAERPKGSFSTLEIQRTEQGDSAMYLCASSLAVGGELFFGEGSRLTVL.

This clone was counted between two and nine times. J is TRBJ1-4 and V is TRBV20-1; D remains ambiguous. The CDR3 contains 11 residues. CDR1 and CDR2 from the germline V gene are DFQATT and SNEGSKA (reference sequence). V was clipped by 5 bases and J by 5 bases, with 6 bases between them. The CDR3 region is CSAPLNEKLFF. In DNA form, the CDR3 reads TGCAGTGCTCCGTTGAATGAAAAACTGTTTTTT.

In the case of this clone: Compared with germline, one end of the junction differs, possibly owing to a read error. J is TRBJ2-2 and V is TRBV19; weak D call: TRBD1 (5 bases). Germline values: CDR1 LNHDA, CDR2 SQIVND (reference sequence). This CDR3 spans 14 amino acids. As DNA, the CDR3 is TGTGCCAGTAGGATAGACAGATTCACCGGGGAGCTGTTTTTT. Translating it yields CASRIDRFTGELFF. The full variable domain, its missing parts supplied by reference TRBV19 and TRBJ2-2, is DGGITQSPKYLFRKEGQNVTLSCEQNLNHDAMYWYRQDPGQGLRLIYYSQIVNDFQKGDIAEGYSVSREKKESFPLTVTSAQKNPTAFYLCASRIDRFTGELFFGEGSRLTVL.

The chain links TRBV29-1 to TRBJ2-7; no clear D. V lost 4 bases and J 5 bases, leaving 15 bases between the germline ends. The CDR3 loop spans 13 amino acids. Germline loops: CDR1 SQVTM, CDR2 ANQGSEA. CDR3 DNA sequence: TGCAGCGTTGTAGGTGGGTCCCTTCACGAGCAGTACTTC. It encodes CSVVGGSLHEQYF.

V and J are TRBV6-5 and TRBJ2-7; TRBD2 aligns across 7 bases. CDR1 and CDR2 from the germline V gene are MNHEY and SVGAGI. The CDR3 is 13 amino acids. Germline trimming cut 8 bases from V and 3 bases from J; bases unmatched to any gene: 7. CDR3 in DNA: TGTGCCAGCGCGGACGGGGAGGGCTACGAGCAGTACTTC. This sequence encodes CASADGEGYEQYF.

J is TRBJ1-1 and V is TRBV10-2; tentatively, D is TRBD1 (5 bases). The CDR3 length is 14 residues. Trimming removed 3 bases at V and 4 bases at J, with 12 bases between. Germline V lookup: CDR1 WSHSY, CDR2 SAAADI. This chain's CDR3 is CASSDMGGGTEAFF. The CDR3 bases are TGCGCCAGCAGTGATATGGGGGGAGGCACTGAAGCTTTCTTT.

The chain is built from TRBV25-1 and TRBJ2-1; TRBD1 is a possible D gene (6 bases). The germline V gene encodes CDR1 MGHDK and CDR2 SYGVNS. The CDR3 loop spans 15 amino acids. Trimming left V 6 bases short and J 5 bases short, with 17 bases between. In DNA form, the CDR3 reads TGTGCCAGCAGCCTCGTGAGGGGGACCGACAATGAGCAGTTCTTC. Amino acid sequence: CASSLVRGTDNEQFF.

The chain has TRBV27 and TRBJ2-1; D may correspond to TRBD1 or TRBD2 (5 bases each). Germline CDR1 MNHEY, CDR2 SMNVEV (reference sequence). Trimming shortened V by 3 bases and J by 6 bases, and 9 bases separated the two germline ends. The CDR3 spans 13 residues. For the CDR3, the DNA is TGTGCCAGCAGTTTGGTGAGGGGCAATGAGCAGTTCTTC. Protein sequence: CASSLVRGNEQFF.

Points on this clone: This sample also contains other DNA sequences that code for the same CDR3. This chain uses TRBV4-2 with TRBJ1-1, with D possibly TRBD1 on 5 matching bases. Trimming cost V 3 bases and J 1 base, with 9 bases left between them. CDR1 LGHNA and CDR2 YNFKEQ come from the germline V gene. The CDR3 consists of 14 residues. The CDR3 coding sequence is TGTGCCAGCAGCCAGGGGGGAACGAACACTGAAGCTTTCTTT. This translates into CASSQGGTNTEAFF.

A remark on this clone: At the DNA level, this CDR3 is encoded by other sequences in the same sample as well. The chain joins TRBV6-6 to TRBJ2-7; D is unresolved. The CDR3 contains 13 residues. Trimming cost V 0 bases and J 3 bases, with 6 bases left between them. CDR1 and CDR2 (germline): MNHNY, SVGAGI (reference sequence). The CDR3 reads CASSYSKGYEQYF. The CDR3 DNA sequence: TGTGCCAGCAGTTACTCGAAAGGCTACGAGCAGTACTTC.

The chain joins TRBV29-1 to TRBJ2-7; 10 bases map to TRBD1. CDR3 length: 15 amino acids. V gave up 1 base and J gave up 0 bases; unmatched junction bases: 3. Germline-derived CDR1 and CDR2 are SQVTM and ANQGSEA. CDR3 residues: CSVEGGQGNSYEQYF. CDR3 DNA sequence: TGCAGCGTTGAAGGGGGACAGGGGAACTCCTACGAGCAGTACTTC.

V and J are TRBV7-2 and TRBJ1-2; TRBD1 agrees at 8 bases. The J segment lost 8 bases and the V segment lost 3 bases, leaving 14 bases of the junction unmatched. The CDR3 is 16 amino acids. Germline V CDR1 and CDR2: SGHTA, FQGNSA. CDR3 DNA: TGTGCCAGCAGCTTCCCGGGACAGGAGTTATTTGACGGCTACACCTTC. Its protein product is CASSFPGQELFDGYTF.

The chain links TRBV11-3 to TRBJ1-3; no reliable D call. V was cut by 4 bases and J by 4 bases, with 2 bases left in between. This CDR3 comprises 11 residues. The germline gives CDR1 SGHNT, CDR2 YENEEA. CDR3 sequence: CASSSGNTIYF. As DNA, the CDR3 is TGTGCCAGCAGCTCAGGAAACACCATATATTTT.

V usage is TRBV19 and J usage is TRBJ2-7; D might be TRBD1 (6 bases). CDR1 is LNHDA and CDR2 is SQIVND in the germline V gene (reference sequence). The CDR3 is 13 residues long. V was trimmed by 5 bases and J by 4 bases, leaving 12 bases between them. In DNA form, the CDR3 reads TGTGCCAGTAGTCCTATCGGACAGTACGAGCAGTACTTC. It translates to CASSPIGQYEQYF.

The CDR3 loop reads CASSLGGRGYYEQYF. DNA for the CDR3: TGCGCCAGCAGCTTGGGTGGCAGGGGGTACTACGAGCAGTACTTC. This rearrangement joins TRBV5-1 to TRBJ2-7, with 7 bases matching TRBD1. Germline V gene sequence: CDR1 SGHRS, CDR2 YFSETQ. CDR3 length: 15 residues. V lost 0 bases and J lost 3; bases outside the gene matches: 6.

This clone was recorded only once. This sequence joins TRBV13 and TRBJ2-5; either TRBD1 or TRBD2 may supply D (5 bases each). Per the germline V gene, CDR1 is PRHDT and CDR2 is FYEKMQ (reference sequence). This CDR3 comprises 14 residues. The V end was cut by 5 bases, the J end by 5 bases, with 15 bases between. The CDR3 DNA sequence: TGTGCCAGCAGCCTACGGGACGGCGGGGAGACCCAGTACTTC. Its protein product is CASSLRDGGETQYF. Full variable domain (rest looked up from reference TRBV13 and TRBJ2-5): AAGVIQSPRHLIKEKRETATLKCYPIPRHDTVYWYQQGPGQDPQFLISFYEKMQSDKGSIPDRFSAQQFSDYHSELNMSSLELGDSALYFCASSLRDGGETQYFGPGTRLLVL.

CDR3 sequence (DNA): TGTGCCATCAGTGACCCCGGGACTAGAGGCAATGAGCAGTTCTTC. This codes for CAISDPGTRGNEQFF. The chain couples TRBV10-3 to TRBJ2-1; 8 bases line up with TRBD2. Germline CDR1 reads ENHRY; CDR2 reads SYGVKD. V was pared by 3 bases and J by 6 bases, with 7 bases of the junction left unmatched. The CDR3 contains 15 residues.

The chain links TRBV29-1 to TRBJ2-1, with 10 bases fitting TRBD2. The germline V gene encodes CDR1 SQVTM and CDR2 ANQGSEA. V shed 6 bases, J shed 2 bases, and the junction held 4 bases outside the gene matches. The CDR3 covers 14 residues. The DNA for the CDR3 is TGCAGCGTCGAGACTAGCGGGCCCTACAATGAGCAGTTCTTC. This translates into CSVETSGPYNEQFF.

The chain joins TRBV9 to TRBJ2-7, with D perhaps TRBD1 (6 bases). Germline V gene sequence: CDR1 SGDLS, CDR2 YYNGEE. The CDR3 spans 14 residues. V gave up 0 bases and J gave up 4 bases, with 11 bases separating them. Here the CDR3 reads CASSVAGRGYEQYF. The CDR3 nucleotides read TGTGCCAGCAGCGTAGCTGGCAGGGGATACGAGCAGTACTTC.

The CDR3 reads CASGLSSSYEQYF. The CDR3 bases are TGTGCCAGCGGTTTGAGCAGCTCCTACGAGCAGTACTTC. The genes are TRBV6-5 and TRBJ2-7; D unclear. Trimming removed 8 bases from V and 0 bases from J, with 11 bases in between. In germline, CDR1 is MNHEY, CDR2 SVGAGI. This CDR3 region has 13 residues.

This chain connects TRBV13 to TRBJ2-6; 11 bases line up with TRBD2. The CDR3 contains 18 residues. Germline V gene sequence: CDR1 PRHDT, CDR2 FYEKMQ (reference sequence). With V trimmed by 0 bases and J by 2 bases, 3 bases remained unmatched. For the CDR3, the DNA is TGTGCCAGCAGCTTAGGGCTAGCGGGAGGAACTGGGGCCAACGTCCTGACTTTC. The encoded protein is CASSLGLAGGTGANVLTF.